The entry below gives a single T cell receptor (beta chain) sequence along with its context. Germline values: CDR1 SQVTM, CDR2 ANQGSEA. The CDR3 is 12 amino acids. V dropped 7 bases and J dropped 2 bases, with 9 bases sitting between them. Clones were read by immunoSEQ multiplex PCR, and TCRdb kept only the in-frame ones, dropping some. The profile shows roughly 5,000 clones, around 73% of them singletons. The data were taken from a study of somatic mutations in cytotoxic T cells in rheumatoid arthritis. The origin of this receptor is an adult with rheumatoid arthritis. The sample was CD8+ T cells sorted from blood. The genes are TRBV29-1 and TRBJ1-5; no firm D call. This CDR3 reads CSASDRNQPQHF. Written as DNA, the CDR3 is TGCAGCGCATCGGATCGCAATCAGCCCCAGCATTTT.